The rows below give T cell receptor beta chains drawn from one sample of a study of T cells in Graves' hyperthyroidism and ophthalmopathy. TCRdb reanalysed the multiplex PCR reads using MiXCR and keeps one entry per CDR3 protein. The sample holds over 700,000 distinct CDR3 sequences, approximately 40% seen once. The sequenced sample was blood. The receptor set was obtained from a man younger than 35 with Graves' hyperthyroidism. CDR3s include the opening cysteine and the closing phenylalanine or tryptophan. D genes are given only for firm matches. Expanded clones get a size class; other rows say once, few or many, or leave the size out.

clone_size j_call v_call d_call cdr3_nt cdr3_aa
NA TRBJ1-4 TRBV20-1 TRBD1 TGCAGTGCCACTGACAGGGCCTTAGAAAAACTGTTTTTT CSATDRALEKLFF
few TRBJ1-2 TRBV6-5 TRBD1 TGTGCCAGCAGTTGGGGGACAGGGAAGAATGAGAACTATGGCTACACCTTC CASSWGTGKNENYGYTF
NA TRBJ1-6 TRBV7-2 NA TGTGCCAGCAGCTTTAAGGGGGATAATTCACCCCTCCACTTT CASSFKGDNSPLHF
many TRBJ1-5 TRBV24-1 NA TGTGCCACCAGTGCAGGGGATCAGCCCCAGCATTTT CATSAGDQPQHF
NA TRBJ1-1 TRBV27 NA TGTGCCAGCAGTTCCAGTTTTACTGAAGCTTTCTTT CASSSSFTEAFF
many TRBJ1-1 TRBV10-2 TRBD1 TGCGCCAGCAGCCAAGCGACAGGGGGTGCTGAAGCTTTCTTT CASSQATGGAEAFF
NA TRBJ1-4 TRBV27 TRBD1 TGTGCCAGCAGCTGGGGGACAGGGGGCGGAAAACTGTTTTTT CASSWGTGGGKLFF
few TRBJ1-2 TRBV11-2 NA TGTGCCAGCAGCTACGCCGCAGGGTGGGAGGGCTACACCTTC CASSYAAGWEGYTF
NA TRBJ2-2 TRBV5-1 TRBD2 TGCGCCAGCAGCTTCCTACTAGCGGGAGCAGGGGAGCTGTTTTTT CASSFLLAGAGELFF
few TRBJ1-1 TRBV20-1 TRBD1 TGCAGTGCTAGACCCCGGAACAGGGGGAACACTGAAGCTTTCTTT CSARPRNRGNTEAFF
few TRBJ2-2 TRBV5-1 NA TGCGCCAGCAGTCTGACGCCGACAGAGAACACCGGGGAGCTGTTTTTT CASSLTPTENTGELFF
once TRBJ2-3 TRBV29-1 NA TGCAGCGTTGAAGGGCGACAGGGCACAGATACGCAGTATTTT CSVEGRQGTDTQYF
few TRBJ2-5 TRBV7-2 TRBD1 TGTGCCAGCAGCCAGGACAGGGTGTGGGGTCAGCCCCAGTACTTC CASSQDRVWGQPQYF
many TRBJ2-5 TRBV7-9 NA TGTGCCAGCAGCTACCGCCGTGGCGCCCCAGAGACCCAGTACTTC CASSYRRGAPETQYF
few TRBJ2-7 TRBV20-1 TRBD2 TGCGGGCCCACTAGCGGGAGCGCCGAGCAGTACTTC CGPTSGSAEQYF
many TRBJ1-5 TRBV6-5 TRBD1 TGTGCCAGCAGTCCTGGACAGGGCGCCGAGCCCCAGCATTTT CASSPGQGAEPQHF
many TRBJ2-5 TRBV2 NA TGTGCCACCCGGGGGGCGGGAGAGACCCAGTACTTC CATRGAGETQYF
many TRBJ1-1 TRBV9 NA TGTGCCAGCAGCGTAGGACAAGGGATCACTGAAGCTTTCTTT CASSVGQGITEAFF
many TRBJ1-1 TRBV29-1 NA TGCAGCGTTGAAGACTACCCTGAAGCTTTCTTT CSVEDYPEAFF
NA TRBJ1-3 TRBV7-2 NA TGTGCCAGCACCCCGGGGGAGAGCTCTGGAAACACCATATATTTT CASTPGESSGNTIYF
many TRBJ1-1 TRBV12-3/TRBV12-4 TRBD1 TGTGCCAGCAGGCCCTGGACAGGGAACACTGAAGCTTTCTTT CASRPWTGNTEAFF
NA TRBJ2-5 TRBV19 NA TGTGCCAGTAGTATGACGCCCCCGACAGGAGGACAAGAGACCCAGTACTTC CASSMTPPTGGQETQYF
NA TRBJ1-6 TRBV5-1 NA TGCGCCAGCGCTCGGGATCTCTCCTATAATTCACCCCTCCACTTT CASARDLSYNSPLHF
NA TRBJ2-3 TRBV20-1 TRBD2 TGCAGTGCCGCTCTAGGCGGGAGGGTCGGCACAGATACGCAGTATTTT CSAALGGRVGTDTQYF
few TRBJ2-7 TRBV7-9 NA TGTGCCAGCAGCTTAGGGGCCGGCCACTCCTACGAGCAGTACTTC CASSLGAGHSYEQYF
NA TRBJ2-7 TRBV5-5 NA TGTGCCAGCAGCTCCCCCTCCGGGCCTGATTCCTACGAGCAGTACTTC CASSSPSGPDSYEQYF
few TRBJ2-5 TRBV2 NA TGTGCCAGCAGTTACGCCGGGGCAGAGACCCAGTACTTC CASSYAGAETQYF
many TRBJ2-5 TRBV11-2 NA TGTGCCAGCAGCTTAGTGACGGCAGGGACCCAGTACTTC CASSLVTAGTQYF
NA TRBJ1-2 TRBV9 TRBD1 TGTGCCAGCAGCCCTGGACAGGTTATGGATGGCTACACCTTC CASSPGQVMDGYTF
NA TRBJ1-2 TRBV10-3 TRBD1 TGTGCCAGCAGCCCAGGGACAGAATATGGCTACACCTTC CASSPGTEYGYTF
few TRBJ1-2 TRBV19 NA TGTGCCAGTACAGGAGGGGGGTATGGCTACACCTTC CASTGGGYGYTF
many TRBJ1-6 TRBV11-2 NA TGTGCCAGCAGCTTCCGGCAGGGATCACCCCTCCACTTT CASSFRQGSPLHF
few TRBJ1-5 TRBV12-3/TRBV12-4 TRBD1 TGTGCCAGCAGTTTTAGGGACAGGGGCAATCAGCCCCAGCATTTT CASSFRDRGNQPQHF
NA TRBJ2-5 TRBV29-1 TRBD2 TGCAGCGAGACTAGCGGGAGGGCAGGGGAGACCCAGTACTTC CSETSGRAGETQYF
few TRBJ2-2 TRBV19 NA TGTGCCAGTAGCCCTCCAAGAATCGGGGAGCTGTTTTTT CASSPPRIGELFF
many TRBJ2-7 TRBV20-1 NA TGCAGTGTAGCCTCTGCCTACGAGCAGTACTTC CSVASAYEQYF
NA TRBJ2-7 TRBV10-3 TRBD1 TGTGCCATCAGTGAGGTGACAGGGGGACACGAGCAGTACTTC CAISEVTGGHEQYF
NA TRBJ1-1 TRBV4-2 TRBD1 TGTGCCAGCAGCACCGGGACAGCTACTTTCTTT CASSTGTATFF
many TRBJ1-5 TRBV7-6 NA TGTGCCAGCAGTCTTGGGGCAGGGGACAATCAGCCCCAGCATTTT CASSLGAGDNQPQHF
many TRBJ2-7 TRBV29-1 NA TGCAGCGTTGAAGATTTTAGTGGGAATGAGCAGTACTTC CSVEDFSGNEQYF
NA TRBJ1-4 TRBV7-2 TRBD1 TGTGCCAGCAGTCGGACAGGGAGGAATGAAAAACTGTTTTTT CASSRTGRNEKLFF
few TRBJ2-2 TRBV9 NA TGTGCCAGCAGCGTAGGGTGGGCCGGGGAGCTGTTTTTT CASSVGWAGELFF
NA TRBJ1-1 TRBV7-4 TRBD1 TGTGCCAGCAGCTTAGGGCGGCCAGGGGGCAAAAAGAACACTGAAGCTTTCTTT CASSLGRPGGKKNTEAFF
many TRBJ1-4 TRBV25-1 NA TGTGCCAGCAGTGGCTACCTTGAAAAACTGTTTTTT CASSGYLEKLFF
NA TRBJ1-6 TRBV11-2 NA TGTGCCAGCAGCTTAGGAGCTGGGGGGAGTAAATCACCCCTCCACTTT CASSLGAGGSKSPLHF
NA TRBJ2-7 TRBV7-9 NA TGTGCCAGCAGCAGATCGGCTATAGAGTCCTACGAGCAGTACTTC CASSRSAIESYEQYF
few TRBJ1-6 TRBV7-9 TRBD1 TGTGCCAGCAGCTCCAACCAGGGGGCGGATTCACCCCTCCACTTT CASSSNQGADSPLHF
many TRBJ1-1 TRBV25-1 NA TGTGCCAGCAGTGAGCCGGAACAGGGAGGCACTGAAGCTTTCTTT CASSEPEQGGTEAFF
NA TRBJ1-1 TRBV6-6 NA TGTGCCAGCAGTTACTCCCCCGGGGGTAGCACTGAAGCTTTCTTT CASSYSPGGSTEAFF
NA TRBJ1-4 TRBV5-1 NA TGCGCCAGCAGCCAGACAGGTTTTAATGAAAAACTGTTTTTT CASSQTGFNEKLFF
few TRBJ1-2 TRBV7-2 NA TGTGCCAGCAGCTCGCCACCGGGACGGCTGGGATCCTATGGCTACACCTTC CASSSPPGRLGSYGYTF
NA TRBJ1-1 TRBV12-3/TRBV12-4 TRBD1 TGTGCCAGCAGTTCAGGGGGCGAGAACACTGAAGCTTTCTTT CASSSGGENTEAFF
NA TRBJ1-2 TRBV7-3 NA TGTGCCAGCAGCTTACTTGGGGGGCCGGACTATGGCTACACCTTC CASSLLGGPDYGYTF
many TRBJ1-6 TRBV9 NA TGTGCCAGCAGCGAGGACAGTGTTTCACCCCTCCACTTT CASSEDSVSPLHF
NA TRBJ1-5 TRBV28 NA TGTGCCAGCAGTCTATACAGGACCGATCAGCCCCAGCATTTT CASSLYRTDQPQHF
NA TRBJ2-7 TRBV25-1 NA TGTGCCAGCAGTTGGGGCAGGGAGGCCCACGAGCAGTACTTC CASSWGREAHEQYF